The T cell receptor (beta chain) described here comes from a study of CD8 T cells in Susac syndrome. RNA totalling about 0.45 to 1 ug underwent reverse transcription with random hexamers. The authors amplified TCR beta CDR3 across 54 Vbeta and 13 Jbeta using immunoSEQ multiplex PCR. TCRdb re-called the immunoSEQ multiplex PCR reads through MiXCR, storing one row per CDR3 protein. The sample consists of hundreds of thousands of distinct CDR3 sequences, 93% of them appearing once. V lost 4 bases to trimming and J lost 7 bases, with 13 bases between them. The CDR3 runs 12 residues. The V gene's germline CDR1 is SQVTM and CDR2 ANQGSEA. The study sequenced TCR beta in blood CD8+ and CD4+ T cells. The patients serving as multiple sclerosis controls were treatment-naive. They had stable or active relapsing-remitting disease and fulfilled revised McDonald criteria. CD8+ and CD4+ T cells were negatively isolated; TEMRA cells were FACS-enriched.

The sample comprised CD4+ T cells from PBMCs. This chain joins TRBV29-1 and TRBJ2-5; D not certain. The TCR was taken from a human donor with multiple sclerosis. DNA for the CDR3: TGCAGCGTTGGGCCCCCAGGTGGGACCCAGTACTTC. Translated: CSVGPPGGTQYF. Full variable domain (missing parts from reference TRBV29-1 and TRBJ2-5): SAVISQKPSRDICQRGTSLTIQCQVDSQVTMMFWYRQQPGQSLTLIATANQGSEATYESGFVIDKFPISRPNLTFSTLTVSNMSPEDSSIYLCSVGPPGGTQYFGPGTRLLVL.